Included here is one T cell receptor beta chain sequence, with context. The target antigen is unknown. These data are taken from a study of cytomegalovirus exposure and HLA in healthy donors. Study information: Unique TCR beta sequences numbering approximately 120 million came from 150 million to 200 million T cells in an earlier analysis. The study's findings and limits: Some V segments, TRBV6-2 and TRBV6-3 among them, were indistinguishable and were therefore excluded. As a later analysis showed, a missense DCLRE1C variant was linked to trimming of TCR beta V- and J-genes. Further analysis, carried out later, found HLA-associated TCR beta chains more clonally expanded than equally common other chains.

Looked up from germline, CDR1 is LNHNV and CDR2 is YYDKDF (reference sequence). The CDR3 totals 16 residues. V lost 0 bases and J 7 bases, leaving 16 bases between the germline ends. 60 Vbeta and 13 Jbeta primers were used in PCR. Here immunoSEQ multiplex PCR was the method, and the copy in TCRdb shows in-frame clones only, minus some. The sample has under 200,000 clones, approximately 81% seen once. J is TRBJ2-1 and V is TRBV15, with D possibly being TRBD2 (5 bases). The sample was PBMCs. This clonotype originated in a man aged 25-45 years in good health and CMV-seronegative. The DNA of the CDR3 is TGTGCCACCAGCAGAGATTTGCGAGGGTCCAGGAATGAGCAGTTCTTC. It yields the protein CATSRDLRGSRNEQFF.